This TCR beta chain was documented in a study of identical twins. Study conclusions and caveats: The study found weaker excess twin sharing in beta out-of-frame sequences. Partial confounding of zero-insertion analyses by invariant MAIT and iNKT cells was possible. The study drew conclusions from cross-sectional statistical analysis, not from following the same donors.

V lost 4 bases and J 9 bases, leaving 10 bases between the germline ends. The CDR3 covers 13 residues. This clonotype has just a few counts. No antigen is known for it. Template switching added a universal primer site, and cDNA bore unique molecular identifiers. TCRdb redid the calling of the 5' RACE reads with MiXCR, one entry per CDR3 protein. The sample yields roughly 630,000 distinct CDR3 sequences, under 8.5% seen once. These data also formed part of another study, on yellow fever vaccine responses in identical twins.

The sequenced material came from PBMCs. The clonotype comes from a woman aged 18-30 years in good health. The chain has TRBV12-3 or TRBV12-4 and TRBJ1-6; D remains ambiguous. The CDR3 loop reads CASSSSRGSPLHF. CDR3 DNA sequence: TGTGCCAGCAGTTCAAGCCGAGGTTCACCCCTCCACTTT.